Below are 15 T cell receptor beta chains sequenced from a single sample in a study of blood T cell repertoires in COVID-19. Assay used: immunoSEQ multiplex PCR; TCRdb lists only in-frame clones, some missing. The sample includes 100,000 to 150,000 clones, approximately 81% of them seen just once. Material for sequencing was peripheral blood. These receptors were taken from a woman aged 50 to 60 with acute or convalescent COVID-19.

The J gene is TRBJ2-7, the V gene TRBV6-5; D call uncertain. Trimming cost V 7 bases and J 0 bases, with 16 bases left between them. Germline V gives CDR1 MNHEY, CDR2 SVGAGI. The CDR3 length is 15 residues. Written as DNA, the CDR3 is TGTGCCAGCACCCTTAGTCTCGCCGCCTCCTACGAGCAGTACTTC. Its translation is CASTLSLAASYEQYF.

The chain is built from TRBV18 and TRBJ1-2; no definite D call. V was shortened by 2 bases and J by 0 bases, with 13 bases between the two germline ends. Germline CDR1 is KGHSH and CDR2 is LQKENI. The CDR3 loop spans 16 amino acids. CDR3 sequence reads: CASSPGATLTNYGYTF. The DNA for the CDR3 is TGTGCCAGCTCACCAGGTGCGACACTGACTAACTATGGCTACACCTTC.

The V call is TRBV6-1, the J call TRBJ1-5; 9 bases are a match to TRBD1. The CDR3 extends over 16 amino acids. The germline CDR1 and CDR2 sequences are MNHNS and SASEGT. Germline trimming cut 1 base from V and 5 bases from J; bases unmatched to any gene: 6. CDR3 nucleotide sequence: TGTGCCAGCAGTGAAGGACAGGGGGTTGGGTATCAGCCCCAGCATTTT. Protein: CASSEGQGVGYQPQHF.

Note on this clone: At one of its ends the junction is not consistent with the germline gene, which may arise from a read error. J is TRBJ2-2 and V is TRBV3-1 (or the pseudogene TRBV3-2); 7 nucleotides agree with TRBD1. This CDR3 comprises 15 residues. Germline lookup yields CDR1 LGHDT and CDR2 YNNKEL (reference sequence). The CDR3 region has the DNA TGTGCCAGCAGTCAAGGACAGGTGATCACCGGGGAGCTGTTTTTT. This sequence encodes CASSQGQVITGELFF.

This clone turned up a few times. The genes are TRBV18 and TRBJ2-2; D remains unclear. This CDR3 is 13 amino acids long. CDR1 is KGHSH, CDR2 LQKENI, per germline. V was pared by 0 bases and J by 6 bases, with 5 bases between. The CDR3 loop reads CASSPPPPGELFF. The DNA of the CDR3 is TGTGCCAGCTCACCACCCCCTCCCGGGGAGCTGTTTTTT.

The rearrangement links TRBV10-3 to TRBJ1-2, with D maybe TRBD1 (5 bases). The CDR3 is 14 amino acids. Germline CDR1 is ENHRY and CDR2 is SYGVKD. V was pared by 4 bases and J by 6 bases, with 15 bases between. The CDR3 DNA reads TGTGCCATCAGTGCGAATTTACAGGTCCATGGCTACACCTTC. This translates into CAISANLQVHGYTF.

The chain has TRBV7-9 and TRBJ2-2; D is undetermined. Between the trimmed V and J ends, which lost 6 bases and 0 bases, there was a span of 11 bases. Germline values: CDR1 SEHNR, CDR2 FQNEAQ (reference sequence). The CDR3 length is 15 residues. This CDR3 is CASRAMGANTGELFF. CDR3 sequence (DNA): TGTGCCAGCAGGGCCATGGGCGCGAACACCGGGGAGCTGTTTTTT.

This chain joins TRBV7-9 and TRBJ2-3; 8 bases align to TRBD1. With 5 bases clipped from V and 3 bases from J, the junction kept 7 bases outside the gene matches. The CDR3 spans 15 residues. CDR1 and CDR2 from the germline V gene are SEHNR and FQNEAQ (reference sequence). CDR3 coding DNA: TGTGCCAGCAGCCGACAGGGGATTTCTACAGATACGCAGTATTTT. Encoded protein: CASSRQGISTDTQYF.

The chain recombines TRBV24-1 with TRBJ1-5; 10 bases are shared with TRBD1. Germline V gives CDR1 KGHDR, CDR2 SFDVKD. CDR3 size: 14 residues. Trimming cost V 4 bases and J 6 bases; bases outside gene matches: 2. CDR3 nucleotide sequence: TGTGCCACCAGTGACGGGACAGGGGTTCAGCCCCAGCATTTT. Amino acids: CATSDGTGVQPQHF.

The J gene is TRBJ1-5, the V gene TRBV12-3 or TRBV12-4; D gene ambiguous. The CDR3 length is 13 residues. Trimming pared 5 bases from V and 4 bases from J, leaving 9 bases between. CDR3 protein: CASSPQANQPQHF. The CDR3 bases are TGTGCCAGCAGTCCTCAAGCAAATCAGCCCCAGCATTTT.

This clone was observed a handful of times. This chain connects TRBV14 to TRBJ2-7; 7 bases fit TRBD1. CDR1 is SGHDN and CDR2 is FVKESK in the germline V gene. The CDR3 is made up of 14 amino acids. Germline trimming cut 4 bases from V and 2 bases from J; bases unmatched to any gene: 5. The CDR3 DNA reads as TGTGCCAGCAGCCCTTGGACAGGTCCCTACGAGCAGTACTTC. As protein: CASSPWTGPYEQYF.

CDR3 sequence: CASSFSTTKGQNIYEQYF. CDR3 nucleotides: TGCGCCAGCAGCTTTTCTACCACCAAGGGACAGAATATCTACGAGCAGTACTTC. The chain carries TRBV5-1 and TRBJ2-7; 7 bases are shared with TRBD1. Germline CDR1 is SGHRS and CDR2 is YFSETQ. This CDR3 contains 18 residues. V lost 2 bases to trimming and J lost 3 bases; unmatched junction nucleotides: 17.

The chain combines TRBV7-3 with TRBJ2-3, with 13 bases fitting TRBD2. Trimming removed 5 bases from V and 5 bases from J; junction bases left unmatched: 4. The CDR3 consists of 15 residues. From germline, CDR1 is SGHTA and CDR2 FQGTGA. The CDR3 loop is CASSAGLAGVDTQYF. The CDR3 DNA sequence: TGTGCCAGCAGCGCAGGACTAGCGGGAGTAGATACGCAGTATTTT.

V gene TRBV27 combines with J gene TRBJ2-5, with 12 bases matching TRBD2. V shed 7 bases and J 5 bases; nucleotides not matched to a gene: 8. The CDR3 is made up of 15 amino acids. Germline assignment: CDR1 MNHEY and CDR2 SMNVEV (reference sequence). CDR3 nucleotides: TGTGCCAGCAATCCTAGCGGGAGGGGTTTTGAGACCCAGTACTTC. Protein product: CASNPSGRGFETQYF.

This clone was counted only a few times. The chain has TRBV27 and TRBJ1-2, with 8 bases that match TRBD1. V shed 5 bases and J 5 bases; nucleotides not matched to a gene: 4. Germline CDR1 reads MNHEY; CDR2 reads SMNVEV (reference sequence). The CDR3 runs to 13 residues. CDR3 sequence (DNA): TGTGCCAGCAGTATTAACAGGGGGTATGGCTACACCTTC. Its protein product is CASSINRGYGYTF.